The 16 T cell receptor beta chains in this list originate from one sample, sequenced in a study of CD8+CD57+ T cells in acquired aplastic anemia. Template material for TCR beta VDJ and CDR3 profiling consisted of genomic DNA. One entry per CDR3 protein results from TCRdb running MiXCR on the reads. Of over 200,000 distinct CDR3 sequences listed, over 60% are singletons. Sequenced material: sorted CD4+, CD8+, or CD8+CD57+ T cells (not recorded which) from PBMCs. The source of these receptors is a human donor in good health.

The chain has TRBV20-1 and TRBJ2-1; 13 nucleotides match TRBD2. The V gene end was trimmed by 4 bases and the J gene end by 2 bases; junction bases not matched to a gene: 2. CDR1 is DFQATT, CDR2 SNEGSKA, per germline (reference sequence). This CDR3 comprises 15 residues. DNA of the CDR3: TGCAGTGCTAAAGGACTAGCGGGAGCCTACAATGAGCAGTTCTTC. Its protein product is CSAKGLAGAYNEQFF.

The V call is TRBV19, the J call TRBJ1-5, with D perhaps TRBD1 (5 bases). V lost 7 bases and J 6 bases, leaving 13 bases between the germline ends. Germline V lookup: CDR1 LNHDA, CDR2 SQIVND (reference sequence). The CDR3 extends over 13 amino acids. CDR3 in DNA: TGTGCCAGTACCAGAGGGGACTCTCAGCCCCAGCATTTT. Translation gives CASTRGDSQPQHF.

This clonotype was seen many times. The V gene is TRBV4-1, the J gene TRBJ2-7; TRBD1 might be the D (6 bases). Trimming pared 0 bases from V and 2 bases from J, leaving 11 bases between. The CDR3 runs to 15 residues. Per the germline V gene, CDR1 is MGHRA and CDR2 is YSYEKL. The CDR3 sequence is CASSQEPGETYEQYF. In nucleotides, the CDR3 is TGCGCCAGCAGCCAAGAACCAGGGGAGACCTACGAGCAGTACTTC.

As concerns this clonotype: The missing conserved phenylalanine or tryptophan at the end of this CDR3 makes a read error likely. The chain joins TRBV7-2 to TRBJ1-2, with D unresolved. CDR1 and CDR2 from the germline V gene are SGHTA and FQGNSA. The CDR3 is made up of 14 amino acids. V lost 2 bases and J 6 bases, leaving 13 bases between the germline ends. In DNA form, the CDR3 reads TGTGCCAGCAGCTTAATGTTGTCAGCAGATGGCTACACCCTC. It specifies CASSLMLSADGYTL.

The chain combines TRBV24-1 with TRBJ1-5; 10 bases match TRBD1. Germline CDR1 KGHDR, CDR2 SFDVKD. The CDR3 is made up of 16 amino acids. Germline trimming cut 3 bases from V and 2 bases from J; bases unmatched to any gene: 3. The CDR3 bases are TGTGCCACCAGTGATGCCGGGACAGGGGGCAATCAGCCCCAGCATTTT. Translation: CATSDAGTGGNQPQHF.

The gene calls are TRBV15 and TRBJ2-5, with TRBD1 matching over 9 bases. The J segment lost 5 bases and the V segment lost 3 bases, leaving 13 bases of the junction unmatched. The CDR3 is made up of 17 amino acids. Germline CDR1 reads LNHNV; CDR2 reads YYDKDF (reference sequence). As DNA, the CDR3 is TGTGCCACCAGCAGTGGTCCCAGCACAGGGGGCATGGAGACCCAGTACTTC. This sequence encodes CATSSGPSTGGMETQYF. The full variable domain, in which reference TRBV15 and TRBJ2-5 provide the parts outside the CDR3, is DAMVIQNPRYQVTQFGKPVTLSCSQTLNHNVMYWYQQKSSQAPKLLFHYYDKDFNNEADTPDNFQSRRPNTSFCFLDIRSPGLGDTAMYLCATSSGPSTGGMETQYFGPGTRLLVL.

Turning to this clonotype: A much larger clone lies one base from this, so it may be a read error. This sequence joins TRBV6-6 and TRBJ1-1; D is possibly TRBD1 (6 bases). The CDR3 covers 14 residues. From germline, CDR1 is MNHNY and CDR2 SVGAGI (reference sequence). In DNA, the CDR3 is TGTGCCAGCAGTTATTGGGATTGGGACACTGAAGCTTCCTTT. This encodes CASSYWDWDTEASF.

The sample holds many counts of this clonotype. The chain carries TRBV10-3 and TRBJ2-1; 8 bases match TRBD2. J gave up 8 bases and V 8 bases, and 11 bases lay outside the gene matches. Germline CDR1 and CDR2: ENHRY and SYGVKD. The CDR3 sequence is 14 residues long. The chain's CDR3 is CAIHGGEVRDEQFF. The DNA of the CDR3 is TGTGCCATCCACGGGGGGGAGGTTCGGGATGAGCAGTTCTTC.

The chain recombines TRBV6-6 with TRBJ2-3, with 8 bases that match TRBD1. Germline CDR1 reads MNHNY; CDR2 reads SVGAGI (reference sequence). The CDR3 length is 15 residues. The junction had 10 bases not matched to a gene; V was cut back by 5 bases and J by 6 bases. The CDR3 region has the DNA TGTGCCAGCAGTCAGGGGGCGGGATCCTCGGATACGCAGTATTTT. It translates to CASSQGAGSSDTQYF.

This clonotype was seen only once. The chain joins TRBV20-1 to TRBJ2-2; D is perhaps TRBD2 (6 bases). With 2 bases removed from V and 5 bases from J, the gap between germline ends came to 12 bases. Looked up from germline, CDR1 is DFQATT and CDR2 is SNEGSKA (reference sequence). The CDR3 is 14 amino acids. This CDR3 reads CSARLRGITGELFF. The DNA of the CDR3 is TGCAGTGCTAGATTACGCGGGATTACCGGGGAGCTGTTTTTT.

This chain uses TRBV20-1 with TRBJ2-1; 9 bases map to TRBD1. J was trimmed by 4 bases and V by 4 bases; bases with no gene match: 5. Germline values: CDR1 DFQATT, CDR2 SNEGSKA (reference sequence). This CDR3 is built from 14 residues. CDR3 in amino acids: CSANLTGGYNEQFF. The CDR3 DNA sequence: TGCAGTGCTAACTTGACAGGGGGGTACAATGAGCAGTTCTTC.

The V call is TRBV5-4, the J call TRBJ2-7; no clear D. V lost 4 bases, J lost 2 bases, and 10 bases lay in between. The CDR3 loop spans 13 amino acids. In germline, CDR1 is SGHNT, CDR2 YYREEE (reference sequence). Written as DNA, the CDR3 is TGTGCCAGCAGCCGAACGGAGACCTACGAGCAGTACTTC. This translates into CASSRTETYEQYF.

In its sample, this clonotype was seen a few times. The CDR3 sequence is CSVEDRQGPGFF. Written as DNA, the CDR3 is TGCAGCGTTGAAGATCGACAGGGACCCGGTTTCTTT. This chain uses TRBV29-1 with TRBJ1-1, with 7 bases fitting TRBD1. This CDR3 region has 12 residues. Germline loops: CDR1 SQVTM, CDR2 ANQGSEA. J was trimmed by 13 bases and V by 0 bases; bases with no gene match: 8.

The rearrangement links TRBV7-2 to TRBJ2-3, with 8 bases that match TRBD1. Germline V gives CDR1 SGHTA, CDR2 FQGNSA. The CDR3 is made up of 15 amino acids. V was pared by 1 base and J by 3 bases, with 3 bases of the junction left unmatched. CDR3 bases: TGTGCCAGCAGCTTAGATGGACAGGGAACAGATACGCAGTATTTT. Its protein is CASSLDGQGTDTQYF.

This clonotype was detected only once. This may be a read error, as it is one base from a much larger clone. V is TRBV27 and J is TRBJ2-5, with TRBD2 matching 7 bases. In germline, CDR1 is MNHEY, CDR2 SMNVEV (reference sequence). The CDR3 consists of 14 residues. V shed 2 bases, J shed 3 bases, and the junction held 3 bases outside the gene matches. The chain's CDR3 is CASSLMGGEETQYF. The DNA for the CDR3 is TGTGCCAGCAGTTTAATGGGGGGGGAAGAGACCCAGTACTTC.

The CDR3 region has the DNA TGTGCCAGCACCATACCGGGACTAGCGGGAGGGCCGAGAGGGGATACGCAGTATTTT. Translated: CASTIPGLAGGPRGDTQYF. V usage is TRBV7-3 and J usage is TRBJ2-3; 16 bases agree with TRBD2. V shed 7 bases and J 6 bases; nucleotides not matched to a gene: 16. CDR3 length: 19 residues. From germline, CDR1 is SGHTA and CDR2 FQGTGA.